This T cell receptor beta chain was retrieved from a study of shared clonotypes between healthy human individuals. V lost 5 bases and J lost 2, with 12 bases in between. Germline V gene data show CDR1 as MNHNY and CDR2 as SVGAGI (reference sequence). There are 14 residues in the CDR3. Clones were sequenced by immunoSEQ multiplex PCR, and TCRdb holds only the in-frame ones, with some missing. The data hold some 2,500,000 clones, with 93% observed a single time. The gene calls are TRBV6-6 and TRBJ1-1, with D hard to call. The source material was naive CD4+ T cells from PBMCs. Subset reported: CD45RA+ positively selected. This clonotype originated in a man younger than 30 in good health. Some clones in this sample may be carry-over from other donors' samples. The CDR3 here is CASSPLQYNTEAFF. CDR3 nucleotides: TGTGCCAGCAGTCCCTTACAGTATAACACTGAAGCTTTCTTT.